These T cell receptor beta chains were read from a single sample in a study of lymphopenia after photon versus proton radiotherapy. Some clones are missing from TCRdb's copy, which holds only in-frame ones; the method was immunoSEQ multiplex PCR. Of about 39,000 clones in the sample, around nine tenths are singletons; the top ten hold nearly 15%. The specimen comprised peripheral blood, sampled from a patient treated with photon-based radiotherapy. The receptors stem from a man aged 55 to 70 with cholangiocarcinoma. Each CDR3 is given with its conserved first and last residue. A D gene is named only where the DNA matches it firmly. A row's size may be missing; if present it is once, few, many or a size class.

NA | TRBJ1-6 | once | TRBV2 | TGTGCCAGCAGCCTTACGGATAATTCACCCCTCCACTTT | CASSLTDNSPLHF
NA | TRBJ2-5 | NA | TRBV6-6 | TGTGCCAGCAGTTACGCCCTAGCCAGGGAGACCCAGTACTTC | CASSYALARETQYF
NA | TRBJ1-3 | NA | TRBV28 | TGTGCCAGCAGTTTAACAGTTAGCTCTGGAAACACCATATATTTT | CASSLTVSSGNTIYF
NA | TRBJ2-2 | NA | TRBV19 | TGTGCCAGTAGTATTCATAAGGCGATGGCGGGACAGAACACCGGGGAGCTGTTTTTT | CASSIHKAMAGQNTGELFF
TRBD1 | TRBJ2-7 | NA | TRBV6-5 | TGTGCCAGCACCCAAGGAAGGGGGCCCTCCTACGAGCAGTACTTC | CASTQGRGPSYEQYF
NA | TRBJ1-6 | NA | TRBV28 | TGTGCCAGCAGTCCTCCAAGACAGGTTGGATTTTCACCCCTCCACTTT | CASSPPRQVGFSPLHF
TRBD1 | TRBJ1-1 | NA | TRBV28 | TGTGCCAGCAGTACCCGGGACAGGGACCGCGAAGCTTTCTTT | CASSTRDRDREAFF
NA | TRBJ2-7 | NA | TRBV10-3 | TGTGCCATCATGGGGGTAGAACCCTACGAGCAGTACTTC | CAIMGVEPYEQYF
TRBD1 | TRBJ2-1 | NA | TRBV15 | TGTGCCACCGGGACAGGGGGCCCGGAGCAGTTCTTC | CATGTGGPEQFF
TRBD1 | TRBJ1-1 | NA | TRBV28 | TGTGCCAGCAGTTTAACAGGGGGCGCGAACACTGAAGCTTTCTTT | CASSLTGGANTEAFF
NA | TRBJ1-2 | NA | TRBV5-6 | TGTGCCAGCAGCTTGGATCCCGCAGGGTATGGCTACACCTTC | CASSLDPAGYGYTF
NA | TRBJ2-5 | NA | TRBV5-4 | TGTGCCAGCAGCTTCGAAAAAGAGACCCAGTACTTC | CASSFEKETQYF
NA | TRBJ1-1 | once | TRBV2 | TGTGCCAGCGCACTGGACAGGAACACTGAAGCTTTCTTT | CASALDRNTEAFF
TRBD1 | TRBJ1-5 | NA | TRBV19 | TGTGCCAGTAGTTGGGGACAGGGGGCTGTTCAGCCCCAGCATTTT | CASSWGQGAVQPQHF
TRBD1 | TRBJ2-5 | NA | TRBV7-3 | TGTGCCAGCAGCTTAATTGGGACAGGGGACGAGACCCAGTACTTC | CASSLIGTGDETQYF
NA | TRBJ2-2 | NA | TRBV7-8 | TGTGCCAGCAGCTTAACGGGAGACACCGGGGAGCTGTTTTTT | CASSLTGDTGELFF
NA | TRBJ1-5 | once | TRBV5-4 | TGTGCCAGCAGCTTGGATGGGGCAAATCAGCCCCAGCATTTT | CASSLDGANQPQHF
NA | TRBJ2-1 | NA | TRBV4-3 | TGCGCCAGCAGCCAAAGGGACCTCTCCTACAATGAGCAGTTCTTC | CASSQRDLSYNEQFF
NA | TRBJ2-7 | NA | TRBV14 | TGTGCCAGCAGCCAAGAAAGCTACGAGCAGTACTTC | CASSQESYEQYF
TRBD1 | TRBJ1-2 | NA | TRBV19 | TGTGCCAGTTCCGACAGGGGGCTAGGCTACACCTTC | CASSDRGLGYTF
TRBD1 | TRBJ2-7 | NA | TRBV6-6 | TGTGCCAGCAGTTACGGAGGGACAGGGGGCTACGAGCAGTACTTC | CASSYGGTGGYEQYF
NA | TRBJ2-7 | few | TRBV7-9 | TGTGCCAGCAGCCTCGGACTGCGGGACGAGCAGTACTTC | CASSLGLRDEQYF
TRBD1 | TRBJ1-6 | NA | TRBV7-3 | TGTGCCAGCAGTCCGACAGGGGGTAATTCACCCCTCCACTTT | CASSPTGGNSPLHF
NA | TRBJ2-5 | NA | TRBV6-1 | TGTGCCAGCAGTGAAGGGCTACAAGAGACCCAGTACTTC | CASSEGLQETQYF
NA | TRBJ1-5 | once | TRBV18 | TGTGCCAGCTCACCAAGCCCGCCCGGACCAGACCCCGGGCCCCAGCATTTT | CASSPSPPGPDPGPQHF
NA | TRBJ1-1 | once | TRBV28 | TGTGCCAGCAGTTTCGCGGGGGGAGGAATAAACACTGAAGCTTTCTTT | CASSFAGGGINTEAFF
NA | TRBJ1-3 | NA | TRBV6-1 | TGTGCCAGCAGGACACGCTCTGGAAACACCATATATTTT | CASRTRSGNTIYF
NA | TRBJ1-2 | once | TRBV19 | TGTGCCAGTAGTATTTCGGACGGGTCTAACTATGGCTACACCTTC | CASSISDGSNYGYTF
NA | TRBJ1-2 | NA | TRBV28 | TGTGCCAGCACCCGGATTTCGGCCGCGTATGGCTACACCTTC | CASTRISAAYGYTF
NA | TRBJ2-1 | once | TRBV11-2 | TGTGCCAGCAGCTTTAAATATGAGCAGTTCTTC | CASSFKYEQFF
NA | TRBJ2-4 | few | TRBV18 | TGTGCCAGCTCACCGTTAGTAGAGGGAGCGAGTCCAAACATTCAGTACTTC | CASSPLVEGASPNIQYF
TRBD1 | TRBJ2-5 | NA | TRBV2 | TGTGCCAGCGCCCTCACAGGGGTAGGCGAGACCCAGTACTTC | CASALTGVGETQYF
TRBD1 | TRBJ1-1 | NA | TRBV6-5 | TGTGCCAGCAGCTCTTCGAGGGGGCAAACTGAAGCTTTCTTT | CASSSSRGQTEAFF
NA | TRBJ2-2 | NA | TRBV7-7 | TGTGCTAGCAGCTTAGGAATGACCGGGGAGCTGTTTTTT | CASSLGMTGELFF
NA | TRBJ1-2 | NA | TRBV21-1 | TGTGCCAGCAGCCCCCGGGGGGAGTATGGCTACACCTTC | CASSPRGEYGYTF
NA | TRBJ2-1 | NA | TRBV14 | TGTGCCAGCAGCCAATTAGGGGGGTCCTACAATGAGCAGTTCTTC | CASSQLGGSYNEQFF
NA | TRBJ1-1 | once | TRBV19 | TGTGCCAGTAGCGGTCGTGAGACGAACCTTCCTGAAGCTTTCTTT | CASSGRETNLPEAFF
NA | TRBJ1-5 | NA | TRBV10-2 | TGCGCCAGCAGTGAGTCGGGGCCAGGGTGGGATCCGGCCCAGCATTTT | CASSESGPGWDPAQHF
TRBD1 | TRBJ1-2 | NA | TRBV28 | TGTGCCAGCAGTATTGACAGGGTCTTGGACTATGGCTACACCTTC | CASSIDRVLDYGYTF
NA | TRBJ2-3 | NA | TRBV5-1 | TGCGCCAGCAGCTTGGTTCTAAGCACTGCAGATACGCAGTATTTT | CASSLVLSTADTQYF
NA | TRBJ1-1 | NA | TRBV28 | TGTGCCAGCAGTTTATGGGGAGGGATAGACACTGAAGCTTTCTTT | CASSLWGGIDTEAFF
TRBD1 | TRBJ2-1 | NA | TRBV7-8 | TGTGCCAGCAGCTCACAGGGGGCCCGATCGGATGAGCAGTTCTTC | CASSSQGARSDEQFF
NA | TRBJ2-3 | NA | TRBV7-2 | TGTGCCAGCAGCTTAGCGGGGCAGGGAAGAGATACGCAGTATTTT | CASSLAGQGRDTQYF
NA | TRBJ1-1 | NA | TRBV6-5 | TGTGCCAGCAGCCTCAGCGCCAGGAACACTGAAGCTTTCTTT | CASSLSARNTEAFF
NA | TRBJ2-1 | NA | TRBV28 | TGTGCCAGCAGTTTAAGCCGGGACATGAATGAGCAGTTCTTC | CASSLSRDMNEQFF
NA | TRBJ1-4 | NA | TRBV4-2 | TGTGCCACCGCCCAACCCGGGGGGACTAATGAAAAACTGTTTTTT | CATAQPGGTNEKLFF
TRBD1 | TRBJ2-7 | NA | TRBV19 | TGTGCCAGTGCAGAAGGACAGGGGTCCTACGAGCAGTACTTC | CASAEGQGSYEQYF
NA | TRBJ1-1 | NA | TRBV7-8 | TGTGCCAGCAGCTTAGTAGGGTCGAACACTGAAGCTTTCTTT | CASSLVGSNTEAFF
TRBD2 | TRBJ2-1 | NA | TRBV11-3 | TGTGCCAGCAGCTTCGCCGGGACTAGCAGCTCCAATGAGCAGTTCTTC | CASSFAGTSSSNEQFF
TRBD2 | TRBJ2-3 | NA | TRBV7-6 | TGTGCCAGCAGCTCCTCCTTAGCGGGAGGCACACCATCTGATACGCAGTATTTT | CASSSSLAGGTPSDTQYF
NA | TRBJ2-7 | NA | TRBV5-1 | TGCGCCAGCAGCTTGACGGGCAGGGTAAGAGACGAGCAGTACTTC | CASSLTGRVRDEQYF
NA | TRBJ1-3 | NA | TRBV5-1 | TGCGCCAGCAGCTTGGACGGGACTTCTGGAAACACCATATATTTT | CASSLDGTSGNTIYF
NA | TRBJ1-3 | NA | TRBV6-4 | TGTGCCAGCAGTGAGCAGGGTCTTCCTGGAAACACCATATATTTT | CASSEQGLPGNTIYF
NA | TRBJ2-2 | NA | TRBV18 | TGTGCCAGCTCACCAATACGGGGAACCGGGGAGCTGTTTTTT | CASSPIRGTGELFF
TRBD1 | TRBJ1-2 | once | TRBV19 | TGTGCCAGTAGTATGGGACAGGACCTACAAATTTATGGCTACACCTTC | CASSMGQDLQIYGYTF
NA | TRBJ2-1 | NA | TRBV2 | TGTGCCAGCAGTTTCAGCCCCTCTGATGGGTACTCCTACAATGAGCAGTTCTTC | CASSFSPSDGYSYNEQFF
TRBD1 | TRBJ1-5 | once | TRBV19 | TGTGCCAGTAGTATAGGCGGGTTGGTCGGCAGGGGGCGAAATCAGCCCCAGCATTTT | CASSIGGLVGRGRNQPQHF
TRBD1 | TRBJ2-7 | few | TRBV14 | TGTGCCAGCAGCCCCTCCGACAGGGAAGTCGACGAGCAGTACTTC | CASSPSDREVDEQYF
NA | TRBJ1-6 | few | TRBV6-1 | TGTGCCAGCAGTGAATTCGGCAGGGCGGAGTATTCACCCCTCCACTTT | CASSEFGRAEYSPLHF
NA | TRBJ2-3 | NA | TRBV5-1 | TGCGCCAGCAGCTCGCTACCTACAGATACGCAGTATTTT | CASSSLPTDTQYF